This passage covers 5 T cell receptor beta chains from one sample sequenced in a study of CD8+ T cells in alopecia areata. Isolated RNA was reverse transcribed into cDNA used as the sequencing template. The table came from immunoSEQ multiplex PCR; TCRdb's copy has only in-frame clones and leaves some out. The data show 200,000 to 250,000 clones, under 70% seen once. Treatment in this sample: oral pan-JAK inhibitor, 5-10 mg twice daily. The sequenced sample was CD4+ T cells sorted from blood, obtained at week 4, from a patient treated with tofacitinib. The receptors were gathered from a human donor with alopecia areata.

This clone has only a few counts. This sequence joins TRBV7-2 and TRBJ2-2, with D uncertain. This CDR3 has 12 amino acids. CDR1 is SGHTA and CDR2 is FQGNSA in the germline V gene. V was trimmed by 3 bases and J by 3 bases, leaving 2 bases between them. The CDR3 loop reads CASSFYTGELFF. The CDR3 nucleotides read TGTGCCAGCAGCTTTTACACCGGGGAGCTGTTTTTT.

The genes are TRBV5-1 and TRBJ1-3, with D perhaps matching TRBD1 (5 bases). V was trimmed by 5 bases and J by 0 bases, leaving 12 bases between them. The CDR3 loop spans 15 amino acids. Germline V gives CDR1 SGHRS, CDR2 YFSETQ. This CDR3 reads CASRKGSDSGNTIYF. CDR3 coding DNA: TGCGCCAGCAGGAAGGGGAGCGACTCTGGAAACACCATATATTTT.

The chain combines TRBV14 with TRBJ1-5; perhaps TRBD1 as D (5 bases). Germline CDR1 reads SGHDN; CDR2 reads FVKESK. Trimming shortened V by 4 bases and J by 1 base, and 11 bases separated the two germline ends. CDR3 length equals 15 residues. The DNA for the CDR3 is TGTGCCAGCAGCCGGGACCCCCCGAGCAATCAGCCCCAGCATTTT. Its protein is CASSRDPPSNQPQHF.

V usage is TRBV7-9 and J usage is TRBJ2-1; 7 bases agree with TRBD1. The CDR3 extends over 11 amino acids. Germline V gives CDR1 SEHNR, CDR2 FQNEAQ (reference sequence). V shed 7 bases, J shed 14 bases, and the junction held 8 bases outside the gene matches. DNA of the CDR3: TGTGCCAGCACCCTAGACAGGGTAAAGTTCTTC. It is translated as CASTLDRVKFF.

This clone was seen a few times. The rearrangement links TRBV29-1 to TRBJ2-5; TRBD2 is a possible D gene (5 bases). The ends were cut back, 1 base at V and 0 bases at J, with 12 bases in the middle. The CDR3 loop spans 15 amino acids. Germline CDR1 and CDR2: SQVTM and ANQGSEA. CDR3 coding DNA: TGCAGCGTTGAAGGGGGAGCCCTGTACCAAGAGACCCAGTACTTC. Its translation is CSVEGGALYQETQYF.